Below, one TCR beta chain is given with its context. Its antigen remains unidentified. The PCR was carried out with 60 Vbeta primers and 13 Jbeta primers. Clones were sequenced by immunoSEQ multiplex PCR, and TCRdb holds only the in-frame ones, with some missing. The sample holds roughly 41,000 clones. This sample is drawn from a study of cytomegalovirus exposure and HLA in healthy donors. The study, taken as a whole, reports: A few V segments could not be told apart, such as TRBV6-2 and TRBV6-3, and were left out. In an earlier analysis, about 90% or about 30%: the productive usage of most TCR beta V segments. Researchers reportedly found TCR beta sequences accurately predicted most subjects' HLA-A and HLA-B alleles.

The trim removed 0 bases at V and 5 bases at J, leaving 6 bases unmatched. The CDR3 runs 15 residues. CDR1 MGHRA and CDR2 YSYEKL come from the germline V gene. Sequenced sample: PBMCs. This TCR was recovered from a woman in her 40s in good health and CMV-seronegative. The chain is built from TRBV4-1 and TRBJ2-7, with TRBD1 matching over 8 bases. CDR3 residues: CASSQDRQGNDEQYF. DNA for the CDR3: TGCGCCAGCAGCCAAGATCGACAGGGGAACGACGAGCAGTACTTC.